These 15 T cell receptor beta chains originate from one sample sequenced in a study of glioma-infiltrating T cells after dendritic cell vaccination. Profiling relied on immunoSEQ multiplex PCR, and the TCRdb table lists in-frame clones only, not all of them. This sample yields roughly 51,000 clones, of which over 75% are seen a single time; 9.5% to 12% belongs to the top ten. The starting material was blood, obtained before dendritic cell vaccination. The source of these receptors is a human donor with glioblastoma.

The rearrangement joins TRBV5-4 to TRBJ1-2; TRBD1 matches 7 bases. Germline trimming cut 4 bases from V and 3 bases from J; bases unmatched to any gene: 6. The germline CDR1 and CDR2 sequences are SGHNT and YYREEE (reference sequence). This CDR3 has 14 residues. This CDR3 is CASSPRQGDYGYTF. In DNA form, the CDR3 reads TGTGCCAGCAGCCCGAGACAGGGTGACTATGGCTACACCTTC.

The chain joins TRBV4-2 to TRBJ1-1, with 11 bases identical to TRBD1. The CDR3 contains 19 residues. Germline trimming cut 0 bases from V and 4 bases from J; bases unmatched to any gene: 13. Germline V lookup: CDR1 LGHNA, CDR2 YNFKEQ. The CDR3 sequence is CASSQERGRTGGHGTEAFF. CDR3 DNA sequence: TGTGCCAGCAGCCAAGAGAGGGGCAGGACAGGGGGCCACGGCACTGAAGCTTTCTTT.

This clone was seen just once. This rearrangement joins TRBV10-1 to TRBJ2-2; weak D call: TRBD1 (6 bases). Germline-derived CDR1 and CDR2 are WNHNN and SYGVQD (reference sequence). Trimming removed 6 bases from V and 0 bases from J, with 8 bases in between. The CDR3 is 14 residues long. CDR3 in amino acids: CASRDSANTGELFF. In nucleotides, the CDR3 is TGCGCCAGCAGGGACAGCGCGAACACCGGGGAGCTGTTTTTT.

This clone was observed once. The chain employs TRBV7-2 and TRBJ2-3; tentatively, D is TRBD2 (6 bases). This CDR3 comprises 14 residues. Germline lookup yields CDR1 SGHTA and CDR2 FQGNSA. V was cut by 8 bases and J by 3 bases, with 15 bases left in between. The CDR3 loop is CASGAGRLTDTQYF. In nucleotides, the CDR3 is TGTGCCAGCGGGGCGGGGCGCTTAACAGATACGCAGTATTTT.

This chain joins TRBV6-6 and TRBJ2-4, with TRBD1 identical over 9 bases. There are 15 residues in the CDR3. Germline CDR1 and CDR2: MNHNY and SVGAGI (reference sequence). V shed 5 bases, J shed 1 base, and the junction held 3 bases outside the gene matches. Here the CDR3 reads CASSGQGWAKNIQYF. CDR3 sequence (DNA): TGTGCCAGCAGTGGACAGGGGTGGGCCAAAAACATTCAGTACTTC.

V gene TRBV6-1 combines with J gene TRBJ2-3, with 8 bases identical to TRBD2. J lost 0 bases, V lost 4 bases, and 6 bases had no gene match. This CDR3 contains 16 residues. Germline V gene data show CDR1 as MNHNS and CDR2 as SASEGT. The CDR3 region has the DNA TGTGCCAGCAGTGGTACTAGCGGAGTTAGCACAGATACGCAGTATTTT. Translation: CASSGTSGVSTDTQYF.

The sample holds a few counts of this clone. The rearrangement uses TRBV7-6 and TRBJ2-1; maybe TRBD2 (5 bases). The CDR3 spans 14 residues. V dropped 1 base and J dropped 8 bases, with 12 bases sitting between them. Germline CDR1 is SGHVS and CDR2 is FNYEAQ. CDR3 nucleotides: TGTGCCAGCAGCTTAGAAGGCCGGGGTGATGAGCAGTTCTTC. Translated, it gives CASSLEGRGDEQFF.

This chain joins TRBV5-1 and TRBJ2-1; 10 positions match TRBD2. The CDR3 loop spans 18 amino acids. Trimming cost V 1 base and J 5 bases; bases outside gene matches: 12. Germline-derived CDR1 and CDR2 are SGHRS and YFSETQ. CDR3 region: CASSLLAAGGNFNNEQFF. The CDR3 bases are TGCGCCAGCAGCTTGCTGGCAGCGGGGGGGAATTTTAACAATGAGCAGTTCTTC.

This clone was seen a single time. This sequence joins TRBV19 and TRBJ2-7; maybe TRBD2 (6 bases). CDR1 and CDR2 (germline): LNHDA, SQIVND (reference sequence). This CDR3 spans 15 amino acids. V gave up 5 bases and J gave up 3 bases, with 17 bases separating them. CDR3 in amino acids: CASSSGGMGLYEQYF. The CDR3 bases are TGTGCCAGTAGTTCCGGAGGGATGGGACTCTACGAGCAGTACTTC.

V gene TRBV5-3 combines with J gene TRBJ2-7, with 8 nucleotides matching TRBD1. TRBV5-3 is an ORF; its function is uncertain. This CDR3 is 15 amino acids long. The J segment lost 4 bases and the V segment lost 4 bases, leaving 10 bases of the junction unmatched. The CDR3 DNA sequence: TGTGCCAGAAGCGTCCCAAAGGACAGGGTATACGAGCAGTACTTC. It specifies CARSVPKDRVYEQYF.

This clone was seen only once. This rearrangement joins TRBV19 to TRBJ2-7; maybe TRBD1 (6 bases). Germline V gives CDR1 LNHDA, CDR2 SQIVND (reference sequence). The CDR3 totals 15 residues. V was clipped by 7 bases and J by 5 bases, with 21 bases between them. The DNA of the CDR3 is TGTGCCAGTAATGATCCCGGGACACAGAGGAACGAGCAGTACTTC. It yields the protein CASNDPGTQRNEQYF.

This chain uses TRBV6-5 with TRBJ1-3, with a possible D match to TRBD1 (5 bases). Germline V gene data show CDR1 as MNHEY and CDR2 as SVGAGI. Trimming removed 5 bases at V and 3 bases at J, with 11 bases between. This CDR3 is built from 14 residues. The CDR3 DNA is TGTGCCAGCAGTCCAAGACAGATTGGAAACACCATATATTTT. This translates into CASSPRQIGNTIYF.

This clone was seen once. The chain is built from TRBV6-5 and TRBJ2-5, with 9 bases identical to TRBD2. This CDR3 comprises 16 residues. The germline V gene has CDR1 MNHEY and CDR2 SVGAGI. V was clipped by 4 bases and J by 1 base; unmatched bases: 7. The CDR3 loop reads CASSLGASGVQETQYF. The DNA of the CDR3 is TGTGCCAGCAGTTTAGGGGCTAGCGGGGTCCAAGAGACCCAGTACTTC.

J is TRBJ2-2 and V is TRBV4-2; 8 bases agree with TRBD1. The CDR3 has 15 amino acids. The V and J ends lost 5 bases and 1 base, in that order; junction bases with no gene match: 3. The germline V gene has CDR1 LGHNA and CDR2 YNFKEQ. The CDR3 DNA reads TGTGCCAGCAGCACCGGACAGGGGAACACCGGGGAGCTGTTTTTT. It translates to CASSTGQGNTGELFF.

The rearrangement links TRBV27 to TRBJ1-5, with a tentative D call TRBD1 (5 bases). CDR1 MNHEY and CDR2 SMNVEV come from the germline V gene (reference sequence). V shed 7 bases and J shed 5 bases, with 21 bases lying between them. The CDR3 is 16 residues long. The CDR3 is CASNTGGLAAHQPQHF. The CDR3 DNA reads as TGTGCCAGCAATACTGGGGGGTTGGCAGCTCATCAGCCCCAGCATTTT.